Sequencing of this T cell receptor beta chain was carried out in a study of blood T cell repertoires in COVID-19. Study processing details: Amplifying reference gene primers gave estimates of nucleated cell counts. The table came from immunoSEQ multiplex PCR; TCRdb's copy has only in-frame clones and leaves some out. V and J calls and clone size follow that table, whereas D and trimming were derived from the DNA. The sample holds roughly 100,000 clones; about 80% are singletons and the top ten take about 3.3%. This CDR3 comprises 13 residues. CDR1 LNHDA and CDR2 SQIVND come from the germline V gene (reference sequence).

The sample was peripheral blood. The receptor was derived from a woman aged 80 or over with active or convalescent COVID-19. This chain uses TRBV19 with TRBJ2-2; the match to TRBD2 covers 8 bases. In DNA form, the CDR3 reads TGTGCAGAGGGCGGGAGGAGGACCGGGGAGCTGTTTTTT. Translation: CAEGGRRTGELFF.